This is a list of T cell receptor beta chains from one sample in a study of OX40 agonist ivuxolimab in advanced cancers. Generated by immunoSEQ multiplex PCR, the TCRdb table keeps only in-frame clones and is missing some. The table lists 69,000 or so clones, 82% of them singletons. Sample: CD4+ or CD8+ T cells sorted from blood, taken in a trial of the OX40 agonist ivuxolimab. Receptors were obtained from an adult with an advanced solid tumor such as melanoma, head and neck, liver or kidney cancer. Both conserved end residues are part of each CDR3. D genes are given only for firm matches. Clone size is given for some rows only: seen once, a few or many times, or a class if the clone is expanded.

V gene	clone size	D gene	J gene	CDR3 protein	CDR3 DNA
TRBV19	NA	TRBD1	TRBJ1-6	CASSRTGGAFGSPLHF	TGTGCCAGTAGCCGAACAGGGGGGGCTTTTGGATCACCCCTCCACTTT
TRBV5-4	once	TRBD2	TRBJ2-3	CASSESGRRVADTQYF	TGTGCCAGCAGTGAGAGCGGGAGACGGGTCGCAGATACGCAGTATTTT
TRBV10-3	NA	TRBD2	TRBJ2-1	CAISGGGSANEQFF	TGTGCCATCAGTGGGGGAGGGTCCGCCAATGAGCAGTTCTTC
TRBV2	NA	TRBD1	TRBJ1-5	CASRGQGGSGGQPQHF	TGTGCCAGCAGAGGCCAAGGGGGCAGTGGCGGTCAGCCCCAGCATTTT
TRBV28	once	NA	TRBJ1-3	CASSLGYLSGNTIYF	TGTGCCAGCAGTTTAGGCTACCTCTCTGGAAACACCATATATTTT
TRBV7-6	NA	TRBD1	TRBJ2-6	CASSPRGQGLTNPGANVLTF	TGTGCCAGCAGCCCTCGCGGACAGGGCCTCACAAATCCTGGGGCCAACGTCCTGACTTTC
TRBV6-4	NA	NA	TRBJ1-3	CASSDSGGIASSGNTIYF	TGTGCCAGCAGTGACTCGGGAGGAATTGCGAGCTCTGGAAACACCATATATTTT
TRBV27	once	NA	TRBJ2-1	CASSSQWNEQFF	TGTGCCAGCAGTTCCCAGTGGAATGAGCAGTTCTTC
TRBV4-1	NA	NA	TRBJ2-1	CASSREGGPSYNEQFF	TGCGCCAGCAGCCGAGAGGGGGGGCCCTCCTACAATGAGCAGTTCTTC
TRBV9	many	TRBD2	TRBJ2-7	CASSVEPSGRYEQYF	TGTGCCAGCAGCGTGGAACCTAGCGGGAGGTACGAGCAGTACTTC
TRBV29-1	NA	TRBD1	TRBJ2-1	CSAGQGVNEQFF	TGCAGCGCGGGACAGGGGGTGAATGAGCAGTTCTTC
TRBV7-6	NA	NA	TRBJ2-5	CASGWGLNQETQYF	TGTGCCAGCGGCTGGGGGCTAAACCAAGAGACCCAGTACTTC
TRBV5-1	NA	NA	TRBJ2-1	CASSLASSGLNYNEQFF	TGCGCCAGCAGCTTGGCCTCAAGCGGACTAAACTACAATGAGCAGTTCTTC
TRBV6-5	NA	TRBD2	TRBJ2-7	CASSYSVTSGEQYF	TGTGCCAGCAGTTACAGCGTGACTAGCGGAGAGCAGTACTTC
TRBV28	once	NA	TRBJ1-6	CASSSPGLNSPLHF	TGTGCCAGCAGTTCCCCGGGCTTGAATTCACCCCTCCACTTT
TRBV15	few	NA	TRBJ2-5	CATSRDRGEETQYF	TGTGCCACCAGCAGAGATCGAGGGGAAGAGACCCAGTACTTC
TRBV6-4	NA	NA	TRBJ1-6	CASSVGGSNSPLHF	TGTGCCAGCAGTGTGGGGGGCTCGAATTCACCCCTCCACTTT
TRBV7-2	NA	TRBD2	TRBJ2-2	CASSRLALATGELFF	TGTGCCAGCAGCAGACTAGCGTTGGCCACCGGGGAGCTGTTTTTT
TRBV5-1	NA	NA	TRBJ1-4	CASSLEGGTNEKLFF	TGCGCCAGCAGCTTGGAGGGGGGAACTAATGAAAAACTGTTTTTT
TRBV19	NA	NA	TRBJ2-3	CASSIGAGRSTDTQYF	TGTGCCAGTAGTATCGGGGCAGGAAGAAGCACAGATACGCAGTATTTT
TRBV7-9	NA	NA	TRBJ1-4	CASSFRPEKLFF	TGTGCCAGCAGCTTCCGTCCAGAAAAACTGTTTTTT
TRBV30	NA	TRBD1	TRBJ2-7	CAWRWGTAYEQYF	TGTGCCTGGAGGTGGGGGACAGCCTACGAGCAGTACTTC
TRBV5-1	few	NA	TRBJ2-7	CASSLGTQTVNEQYF	TGCGCCAGCAGCTTGGGGACGCAAACAGTAAACGAGCAGTACTTC
TRBV28	few	TRBD1	TRBJ1-1	CASRPGQTYTEAFF	TGTGCCAGCAGGCCGGGACAGACATACACTGAAGCTTTCTTT
TRBV18	NA	TRBD2	TRBJ2-5	CASLSPAGETQYF	TGTGCCAGCTTATCCCCAGCGGGGGAGACCCAGTACTTC
TRBV5-5	NA	NA	TRBJ1-2	CASSLTGDYGYTF	TGTGCCAGCAGCTTGACGGGGGACTATGGCTACACCTTC
TRBV29-1	NA	TRBD2	TRBJ2-3	CSVHGGRAADTQYF	TGCAGCGTTCATGGCGGGAGGGCCGCAGATACGCAGTATTTT
TRBV7-9	few	TRBD1	TRBJ2-2	CASSSDRGPTGELFF	TGTGCCAGCAGCTCCGACAGGGGGCCTACCGGGGAGCTGTTTTTT
TRBV5-1	NA	NA	TRBJ1-1	CASSLGLLNTEAFF	TGCGCCAGCAGCTTGGGGCTGTTGAACACTGAAGCTTTCTTT
TRBV9	NA	NA	TRBJ1-2	CASSVAGYGYTF	TGTGCCAGCAGCGTAGCTGGGTATGGCTACACCTTC
TRBV27	NA	NA	TRBJ1-1	CASSLGGRKNTEAFF	TGTGCCAGCAGTTTAGGGGGGCGAAAGAACACTGAAGCTTTCTTT
TRBV27	NA	NA	TRBJ1-2	CASGKVRAANYGYTF	TGTGCCAGCGGAAAAGTAAGGGCAGCTAACTATGGCTACACCTTC
TRBV7-2	NA	NA	TRBJ2-3	CASSLGSGFLPLF	TGTGCCAGCAGCTTAGGCAGCGGGTTTCTTCCCCTTTTT
TRBV14	NA	NA	TRBJ2-6	CASGPGANVLTF	TGTGCCAGCGGGCCTGGGGCCAACGTCCTGACTTTC
TRBV5-4	NA	NA	TRBJ2-6	CASSLDSGANVLTF	TGTGCCAGCAGCTTGGACTCTGGGGCCAACGTCCTGACTTTC
TRBV29-1	NA	TRBD1	TRBJ2-5	CSVRTGTGPTETQYF	TGCAGCGTTCGGACCGGGACAGGGCCCACCGAGACCCAGTACTTC
TRBV19	few	NA	TRBJ1-3	CASSAGDGSSGNTIYF	TGTGCCAGTAGTGCTGGGGACGGCAGCTCTGGAAACACCATATATTTT
TRBV5-6	NA	NA	TRBJ2-7	CASRRDGYEQYF	TGTGCCAGCAGACGGGACGGCTACGAGCAGTACTTC
TRBV7-2	NA	NA	TRBJ2-7	CASSLGPYTSSYEQYF	TGTGCCAGCAGCTTAGGTCCCTATACAAGCTCCTACGAGCAGTACTTC
TRBV27	NA	TRBD1	TRBJ2-7	CASRKTGGDYYEQYF	TGTGCCAGCAGGAAGACAGGGGGGGATTACTACGAGCAGTACTTC
TRBV6-4	once	TRBD1	TRBJ2-1	CASSDSAGQGALEQFF	TGTGCCAGCAGTGACTCGGCGGGACAGGGGGCTCTTGAGCAGTTCTTC
TRBV6-5	NA	TRBD1	TRBJ2-7	CASRPGQGSYEQYF	TGTGCCAGCAGACCTGGACAGGGATCCTACGAGCAGTACTTC
TRBV29-1	few	TRBD2	TRBJ2-3	CSVRGLAGVGTDTQYF	TGCAGCGTTCGGGGACTAGCGGGAGTTGGCACAGATACGCAGTATTTT
TRBV29-1	NA	NA	TRBJ2-3	CSTKQVLTDTQYF	TGCAGCACTAAACAGGTCCTCACAGATACGCAGTATTTT
TRBV5-1	NA	TRBD2	TRBJ2-1	CASSPMTSGGPTYNEQFF	TGCGCCAGCAGCCCGATGACTAGCGGGGGGCCTACCTACAATGAGCAGTTCTTC
TRBV30	once	TRBD1	TRBJ2-1	CAWSRQGTNEQFF	TGTGCCTGGAGTCGACAGGGAACCAATGAGCAGTTCTTC
TRBV5-4	NA	TRBD1	TRBJ1-1	CASSPDRGWAFF	TGTGCCAGCAGCCCGGACAGGGGGTGGGCTTTCTTT
TRBV10-3	NA	NA	TRBJ2-7	CAINRGRTDNSYEQYF	TGTGCCATCAACCGTGGGAGGACGGACAACTCCTACGAGCAGTACTTC
TRBV21-1	NA	NA	TRBJ2-1	CASSQGLVGNEQFF	TGTGCCAGCAGCCAAGGACTAGTGGGTAATGAGCAGTTCTTC
TRBV29-1	NA	NA	TRBJ2-7	CSVGAGGSSYEQYF	TGCAGCGTTGGGGCAGGGGGGAGCTCCTACGAGCAGTACTTC
TRBV29-1	few	NA	TRBJ1-1	CSVGRMNTEAFF	TGCAGCGTTGGTCGCATGAACACTGAAGCTTTCTTT
TRBV29-1	NA	TRBD2	TRBJ2-3	CSVDGSGSRTDTQYF	TGCAGCGTTGATGGTAGCGGGAGCCGCACAGATACGCAGTATTTT
TRBV4-1	NA	NA	TRBJ2-3	CASTGISTDTQYF	TGCGCCAGCACCGGGATTAGCACAGATACGCAGTATTTT
TRBV27	NA	NA	TRBJ1-2	CASSTSLMGGAGYTF	TGTGCCAGCAGTACAAGCTTGATGGGGGGCGCTGGCTACACCTTC
TRBV9	NA	TRBD1	TRBJ1-5	CARSGTGSQPQHF	TGTGCCCGTTCCGGGACAGGGAGTCAGCCCCAGCATTTT
TRBV30	NA	TRBD1	TRBJ2-1	CARDRDSHEQFF	TGTGCCCGGGACAGGGACTCCCATGAGCAGTTCTTC
TRBV7-2	NA	NA	TRBJ2-2	CASSVQINTGELFF	TGTGCCAGCAGCGTGCAGATTAACACCGGGGAGCTGTTTTTT
TRBV19	NA	NA	TRBJ2-1	CASSISEFYNEQFF	TGTGCCAGTAGTATAAGCGAGTTCTACAATGAGCAGTTCTTC